This T cell receptor (beta chain) was identified during a study of cytomegalovirus exposure and HLA in healthy donors. The study, taken as a whole, reports: As a later analysis showed, a missense DCLRE1C variant was linked to trimming of TCR beta V- and J-genes.

Trimming took 2 bases from V and 7 from J, leaving 14 bases between them. The CDR3 loop spans 15 amino acids. Germline values: CDR1 SGHTA, CDR2 FQGNSA. Comment on this clone: The target antigen is unknown.

Primers for the PCR totalled 60 Vbeta and 13 Jbeta. Here immunoSEQ multiplex PCR was the method, and the copy in TCRdb shows in-frame clones only, minus some. Of 150,000 to 200,000 clones listed, about 90% are singletons. Though probably carrying unrecorded immune exposures, donors were nominally healthy at sampling. Source material: PBMCs. The chain employs TRBV7-2 and TRBJ1-4; TRBD1 is a possible D gene (5 bases). This TCR derives from a girl under three years old in good health and CMV-seronegative. The DNA for the CDR3 is TGTGCCAGCAGCTTACACTACAGGACCCCTGAAAAACTGTTTTTT. Its translation: CASSLHYRTPEKLFF.